The next 19 T cell receptor beta chains were all read from a single sample in a study of cytomegalovirus exposure and HLA in healthy donors. The study ran its PCR with 60 Vbeta and 13 Jbeta primers. Produced via immunoSEQ multiplex PCR; TCRdb's table is partial and in-frame only. The sample yields approximately 110,000 clones, of which the top ten take up around 2.2%. The sample was PBMCs. The receptors here all came from a man aged 40-50 years in good health and CMV-seronegative.

The V gene is TRBV7-9, the J gene TRBJ1-3; D not certain. The length of the CDR3 is 17 residues. V was shortened by 5 bases and J by 0 bases, with 17 bases between the two germline ends. Looked up from germline, CDR1 is SEHNR and CDR2 is FQNEAQ (reference sequence). The CDR3 DNA reads TGTGCCAGCAGCCAACTGTGGCGGGCGACCTCTGGAAACACCATATATTTT. Translating it yields CASSQLWRATSGNTIYF.

The J gene is TRBJ1-2, the V gene TRBV19, with D tentatively TRBD1 (6 bases). V lost 5 bases to trimming and J lost 4 bases, with 14 bases between them. The CDR3 spans 14 residues. Germline V gene lookup returns CDR1 LNHDA and CDR2 SQIVND (reference sequence). The CDR3 DNA sequence: TGTGCCAGTAGTCTCAGTACAGGGAGCTATGGCTACACCTTC. Translated: CASSLSTGSYGYTF. The full variable domain, with the rest looked up from reference TRBV19 and TRBJ1-2, is DGGITQSPKYLFRKEGQNVTLSCEQNLNHDAMYWYRQDPGQGLRLIYYSQIVNDFQKGDIAEGYSVSREKKESFPLTVTSAQKNPTAFYLCASSLSTGSYGYTFGSGTRLTVV.

V is TRBV27 and J is TRBJ2-7; maybe TRBD2 (6 bases). Trimming removed 8 bases at V and 2 bases at J, with 16 bases between. Germline V gene sequence: CDR1 MNHEY, CDR2 SMNVEV (reference sequence). The CDR3 extends over 14 amino acids. The CDR3 sequence is CASAGEDGPYEQYF. The CDR3 nucleotides are TGTGCCAGCGCCGGGGAGGACGGTCCCTACGAGCAGTACTTC.

The chain combines TRBV5-1 with TRBJ1-5; 8 bases are a match to TRBD1. The germline V gene encodes CDR1 SGHRS and CDR2 YFSETQ. CDR3 size: 15 residues. V was pared by 3 bases and J by 7 bases, with 9 bases of the junction left unmatched. The DNA for the CDR3 is TGCGCCAGCAGCTCCGGGACAGGCGCGGAACAGCCCCAGCATTTT. Amino acid sequence: CASSSGTGAEQPQHF.

The V call is TRBV5-1, the J call TRBJ1-4; tentatively, D is TRBD1 (5 bases). V shed 0 bases and J shed 8 bases, with 17 bases lying between them. In germline, CDR1 is SGHRS, CDR2 YFSETQ. This CDR3 spans 16 amino acids. The CDR3 region has the DNA TGCGCCAGCAGCTTGGTTCCCCAGGGCGTAGGGGAAAAACTGTTTTTT. Translating gives CASSLVPQGVGEKLFF.

This chain links TRBV29-1 with TRBJ2-5, with 7 nucleotides matching TRBD1. Germline V lookup: CDR1 SQVTM, CDR2 ANQGSEA. Unmatched junction bases numbered 5, after V lost 3 bases and J lost 4 bases. CDR3 length: 13 residues. CDR3 residues: CSVEQGVGETQYF. The CDR3, as DNA: TGCAGCGTTGAGCAGGGGGTGGGAGAGACCCAGTACTTC.

The chain has TRBV7-9 and TRBJ1-4, with 10 bases fitting TRBD1. Germline CDR1 reads SEHNR; CDR2 reads FQNEAQ (reference sequence). CDR3 length: 16 residues. After removal of 1 base from V and 3 bases from J, the junction contained 2 bases not matched to a gene. As DNA, the CDR3 is TGTGCCAGCAGCTTAGGGGACAGGGGACCTAATGAAAAACTGTTTTTT. This codes for CASSLGDRGPNEKLFF.

The chain recombines TRBV6-6 with TRBJ1-5; D remains ambiguous. V was clipped by 1 base and J by 1 base, with 11 bases between them. The germline gives CDR1 MNHNY, CDR2 SVGAGI (reference sequence). The CDR3 is made up of 16 amino acids. The CDR3, as DNA: TGTGCCAGCAGTTACTACGGACTAGAGAGCAATCAGCCCCAGCATTTT. This gives the protein CASSYYGLESNQPQHF.

With regard to this clone: A read error is likely, as this CDR3 ends without the conserved phenylalanine or tryptophan. This chain links TRBV5-4 with TRBJ2-7; 10 bases are a match to TRBD2. J gave up 7 bases and V 6 bases, and 13 bases lay outside the gene matches. Looked up from germline, CDR1 is SGHNT and CDR2 is YYREEE (reference sequence). The CDR3 spans 15 residues. CDR3 loop: CASNRAGGPLGEQYL. CDR3 bases: TGTGCCAGCAACCGAGCGGGAGGGCCGCTGGGGGAGCAGTACCTC.

The rearrangement links TRBV7-9 to TRBJ2-3; 8 positions match TRBD2. The CDR3 has 17 amino acids. After removal of 4 bases from V and 8 bases from J, the junction contained 17 bases not matched to a gene. Per germline, CDR1 SEHNR and CDR2 FQNEAQ (reference sequence). In DNA form, the CDR3 reads TGTGCCAGCAGCTCGCGCCCCACTAGCGGCTCCCTGGGTACGCAGTATTTT. It encodes CASSSRPTSGSLGTQYF.

The CDR3 DNA sequence: TGTGCCATCAGGAGGGGACAGGGTACCTACGAGCAGTACTTC. This codes for CAIRRGQGTYEQYF. V gene TRBV10-3 combines with J gene TRBJ2-7, with 9 bases that match TRBD1. CDR3 length: 14 amino acids. V shed 6 bases, J shed 2 bases, and the junction held 5 bases outside the gene matches. Per germline, CDR1 ENHRY and CDR2 SYGVKD.

As for this clone: The same CDR3 also results from other DNA sequences found in this sample. The chain is built from TRBV6-1 and TRBJ2-7; 11 nucleotides agree with TRBD2. V gave up 4 bases and J gave up 5 bases; unmatched junction bases: 4. Germline CDR1 MNHNS, CDR2 SASEGT. The CDR3 is made up of 14 amino acids. The CDR3 spells CASSASGRTNEQYF. CDR3 DNA: TGTGCCAGCAGTGCTAGCGGGAGGACCAACGAGCAGTACTTC.

The chain couples TRBV2 to TRBJ2-7; 7 bases are shared with TRBD2. J lost 6 bases, V lost 6 bases, and 5 bases had no gene match. Germline CDR1 SNHLY, CDR2 FYNNEI. CDR3 length: 12 amino acids. In nucleotides, the CDR3 is TGTGCCAGCAGAGAGGGAGGGCTCGAGCAGTACTTC. Protein product: CASREGGLEQYF.

The genes are TRBV30 and TRBJ2-5, with 7 bases fitting TRBD1. The J call is in doubt because the DNA end fits TRBJ2-7 better. Germline lookup yields CDR1 GTSNPN and CDR2 SVGIG (reference sequence). This CDR3 spans 14 amino acids. The CDR3 DNA follows: TGTGCCTGGTCCCCACAGGGGAATTCCTACGAGCAGTACTTC. As protein: CAWSPQGNSYEQYF.

The genes are TRBV30 and TRBJ2-2, with 10 bases identical to TRBD2. This CDR3 is built from 14 residues. V shed 4 bases and J 5 bases; nucleotides not matched to a gene: 4. From germline, CDR1 is GTSNPN and CDR2 SVGIG (reference sequence). The chain's CDR3 is CAWKREGLTGELFF. CDR3 in DNA: TGTGCCTGGAAGCGGGAGGGCCTGACCGGGGAGCTGTTTTTT.

V and J are TRBV7-9 and TRBJ2-3; D remains ambiguous. The CDR3 has 15 amino acids. The germline V and J ends were trimmed by 3 bases and 5 bases, with 15 bases remaining between them. Looked up from germline, CDR1 is SEHNR and CDR2 is FQNEAQ (reference sequence). As DNA, the CDR3 is TGTGCCAGCAGCTTGGCCTTGCGGCCGGTAGATACGCAGTATTTT. Its protein product is CASSLALRPVDTQYF.

The chain links TRBV28 to TRBJ1-2, with TRBD1 as a possible D gene (6 bases). The germline V and J ends were trimmed by 1 base and 4 bases, with 22 bases remaining between them. CDR3 length equals 18 residues. Germline CDR1 and CDR2: MDHEN and SYDVKM. The CDR3 sequence is CASSLYYEIRGPRYGYTF. CDR3 DNA: TGTGCCAGCAGTTTATACTACGAGATCAGGGGTCCCCGCTATGGCTACACCTTC.

The chain links TRBV5-1 to TRBJ2-3, with D possibly TRBD1 on 7 matching bases. Germline V lookup: CDR1 SGHRS, CDR2 YFSETQ. Trimming stripped 2 bases from V and 4 bases from J, with 17 bases between. CDR3 size: 16 residues. CDR3 in DNA: TGCGCCAGCAGCTTTGGAGGAGGGGGCGGGTCAGATACGCAGTATTTT. As protein: CASSFGGGGGSDTQYF.

The genes are TRBV5-1 and TRBJ2-7; no reliable D call. CDR1 and CDR2 from the germline V gene are SGHRS and YFSETQ. The length of the CDR3 is 13 residues. Trimming took 1 base from V and 5 from J, leaving 10 bases between them. DNA of the CDR3: TGCGCCAGCAGCTTGTCGGCCGAGGACGAGCAGTACTTC. This translates into CASSLSAEDEQYF.